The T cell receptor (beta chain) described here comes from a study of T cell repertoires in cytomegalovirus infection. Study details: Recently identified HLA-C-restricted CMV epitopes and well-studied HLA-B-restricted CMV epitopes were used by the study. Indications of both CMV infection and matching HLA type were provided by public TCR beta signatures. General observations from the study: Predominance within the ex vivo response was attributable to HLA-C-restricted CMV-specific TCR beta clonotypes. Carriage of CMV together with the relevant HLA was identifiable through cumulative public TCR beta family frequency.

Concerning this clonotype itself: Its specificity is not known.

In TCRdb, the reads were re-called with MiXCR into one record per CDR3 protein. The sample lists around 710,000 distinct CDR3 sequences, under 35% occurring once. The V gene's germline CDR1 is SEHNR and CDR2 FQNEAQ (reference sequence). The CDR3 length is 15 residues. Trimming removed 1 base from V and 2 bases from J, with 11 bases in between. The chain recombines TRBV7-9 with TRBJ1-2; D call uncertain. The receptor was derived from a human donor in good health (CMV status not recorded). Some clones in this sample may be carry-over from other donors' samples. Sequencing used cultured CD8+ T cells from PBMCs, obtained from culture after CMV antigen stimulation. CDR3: CASSLEDPRNYGYTF. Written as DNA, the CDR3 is TGTGCCAGCAGCTTAGAAGATCCCAGGAACTATGGCTACACCTTC.